The 17 T cell receptor beta chains below come from one sample, sequenced in a study of blood T cell repertoires in COVID-19. Clones were read by immunoSEQ multiplex PCR, and TCRdb kept only the in-frame ones, dropping some. The data contain under 150,000 clones, 65% to 90% of them singletons. Sequenced: PBMCs or T cells enriched from blood (not recorded which). These receptors were taken from a woman aged 50 to 65 who had recovered from COVID-19.

The chain employs TRBV7-2 and TRBJ2-3; 9 bases align to TRBD1. V trimming: 5 bases; J trimming: 3 bases; junction bases outside the gene matches: 6. This CDR3 has 15 residues. Per germline, CDR1 SGHTA and CDR2 FQGNSA. The chain's CDR3 is CASSLGQGRTDTQYF. CDR3 coding DNA: TGTGCCAGCAGCCTGGGACAGGGTAGGACAGATACGCAGTATTTT.

V is TRBV18 and J is TRBJ2-5; 7 bases match TRBD1. After removal of 6 bases from V and 5 bases from J, the junction contained 18 bases not matched to a gene. CDR1 is KGHSH, CDR2 LQKENI, per germline. The CDR3 totals 17 residues. The CDR3 region has the DNA TGTGCCAGCTCTCGATCAATACAGGGGAGTCTGGGGGAGACCCAGTACTTC. Protein: CASSRSIQGSLGETQYF.

This chain uses TRBV7-8 with TRBJ2-2; TRBD1 aligns across 10 bases. The CDR3 spans 15 residues. The V gene end was trimmed by 4 bases and the J gene end by 5 bases; junction bases not matched to a gene: 4. The germline V gene has CDR1 SGHVS and CDR2 FQNEAQ. CDR3 residues: CASSSRDRGTGELFF. The CDR3 bases are TGTGCCAGCAGCTCGCGGGACAGGGGTACCGGGGAGCTGTTTTTT.

This clone was observed a few times. The V gene is TRBV19, the J gene TRBJ1-4, with a tentative D call TRBD1 (5 bases). Trimming removed 4 bases at V and 5 bases at J, with 11 bases between. The V gene's germline CDR1 is LNHDA and CDR2 SQIVND (reference sequence). The CDR3 length is 14 residues. The CDR3 nucleotides are TGTGCCAGTAGTAGCAGGGAGGAGAATGAAAAACTGTTTTTT. It specifies CASSSREENEKLFF.

The chain uses TRBV5-1 and TRBJ2-3, with TRBD2 matching 9 bases. CDR1 is SGHRS, CDR2 YFSETQ, per germline. With 6 bases clipped from V and 4 bases from J, the junction kept 6 bases outside the gene matches. The CDR3 is 14 residues long. CDR3 sequence: CASTVAGGPDTQYF. Here the CDR3 DNA reads TGCGCCAGCACGGTGGCGGGGGGGCCAGATACGCAGTATTTT. The whole variable domain, remainder taken from reference TRBV5-1 and TRBJ2-3, is KAGVTQTPRYLIKTRGQQVTLSCSPISGHRSVSWYQQTPGQGLQFLFEYFSETQRNKGNFPGRFSGRQFSNSRSEMNVSTLELGDSALYLCASTVAGGPDTQYFGPGTRLTVL.

This clone was counted only a few times. DNA of the CDR3: TGTGCCAGCAGCTTACTGACACCGAACACTGAAGCTTTCTTT. Its protein is CASSLLTPNTEAFF. The chain is built from TRBV7-9 and TRBJ1-1, with D uncertain. Deletions cut 2 bases from V and 1 base from J, with 8 bases between. This CDR3 has 14 amino acids. Germline assignment: CDR1 SEHNR and CDR2 FQNEAQ (reference sequence).

The rearrangement joins TRBV27 to TRBJ1-1; D perhaps matches TRBD1 (5 bases). This CDR3 has 11 residues. V gave up 8 bases and J gave up 3 bases, with 7 bases separating them. From germline, CDR1 is MNHEY and CDR2 SMNVEV (reference sequence). CDR3 DNA: TGTGCCAGCGGAGGGGACACTGAAGCTTTCTTT. This sequence encodes CASGGDTEAFF.

The J gene is TRBJ1-1, the V gene TRBV18, with D maybe TRBD1 (5 bases). Germline V CDR1 and CDR2: KGHSH, LQKENI. Between the trimmed V and J ends, which lost 6 bases and 6 bases, there was a span of 8 bases. This CDR3 spans 11 amino acids. The CDR3 coding sequence is TGTGCCAGCTCGGAGGGGTCTGAAGCTTTCTTT. This codes for CASSEGSEAFF.

V usage is TRBV11-3 and J usage is TRBJ1-2; 8 nucleotides match TRBD1. J lost 4 bases, V lost 5 bases, and 9 bases had no gene match. The length of the CDR3 is 15 residues. The germline gives CDR1 SGHNT, CDR2 YENEEA. Here the CDR3 reads CASSRPGGAGYGYTF. The DNA of the CDR3 is TGTGCCAGCAGCCGCCCAGGGGGCGCGGGCTATGGCTACACCTTC. The whole variable domain, filled in from reference TRBV11-3 and TRBJ1-2, reads EAGVVQSPRYKIIEKKQPVAFWCNPISGHNTLYWYLQNLGQGPELLIRYENEEAVDDSQLPKDRFSAERLKGVDSTLKIQPAELGDSAVYLCASSRPGGAGYGYTFGSGTRLTVV.

V and J are TRBV19 and TRBJ2-7, with D perhaps TRBD2 (6 bases). Trimming shortened V by 5 bases and J by 9 bases, and 14 bases separated the two germline ends. Germline V gene lookup returns CDR1 LNHDA and CDR2 SQIVND (reference sequence). CDR3 length: 12 residues. Here the CDR3 reads CASSPRGAGQYF. The DNA of the CDR3 is TGTGCCAGTAGTCCCCGCGGGGCTGGGCAGTACTTC.

The V call is TRBV6-5, the J call TRBJ2-1, with 7 bases matching TRBD1. The CDR3 loop spans 16 amino acids. J was trimmed by 8 bases and V by 2 bases; bases with no gene match: 12. CDR1 and CDR2 (germline): MNHEY, SVGAGI. CDR3 nucleotides: TGTGCCAGCAGTTACCCGAGTGAGGGGGCAATATATGAGCAGTTCTTC. This codes for CASSYPSEGAIYEQFF.

This chain links TRBV25-1 with TRBJ2-7; TRBD1 is a possible D gene (6 bases). The CDR3 has 16 amino acids. The germline V and J ends were trimmed by 1 base and 4 bases, with 17 bases remaining between them. Germline V gene data show CDR1 as MGHDK and CDR2 as SYGVNS. The DNA for the CDR3 is TGTGCCAGCAGTGAATCTTTTTGGGACAAACGATACGAGCAGTACTTC. It encodes CASSESFWDKRYEQYF.

The V gene is TRBV4-3, the J gene TRBJ1-2, with TRBD1 matching over 10 bases. V gave up 1 base and J gave up 8 bases; unmatched junction bases: 1. Looked up from germline, CDR1 is LGHNA and CDR2 is YSLEER. The CDR3 length is 13 residues. The CDR3 protein is CASSQGDRGGYTF. The CDR3 DNA reads as TGCGCCAGCAGCCAAGGGGACAGGGGCGGCTACACCTTC.

The chain couples TRBV9 to TRBJ2-2; a possible D gene is TRBD1 (5 bases). This CDR3 has 16 residues. The V and J ends lost 0 bases and 6 bases respectively, with 15 bases between them. The V gene's germline CDR1 is SGDLS and CDR2 YYNGEE. CDR3 sequence (DNA): TGTGCCAGCAGCGTAGTAAGCCAGGGCCCATCCGGGGAGCTGTTTTTT. Protein sequence: CASSVVSQGPSGELFF.

This chain links TRBV3-1 (or the pseudogene TRBV3-2) with TRBJ1-6; no reliable D call. The germline V and J ends were trimmed by 4 bases and 7 bases, with 8 bases remaining between them. Germline loops: CDR1 LGHDT, CDR2 YNNKEL (reference sequence). This CDR3 comprises 13 residues. In DNA form, the CDR3 reads TGTGCCAGCAGCCCCCCCCAAAATTCACCCCTCCACTTT. It translates to CASSPPQNSPLHF.

This sequence joins TRBV11-3 and TRBJ2-1, with 8 nucleotides matching TRBD1. The CDR3 runs to 16 residues. Trimming took 0 bases from V and 3 from J; bases not matched to a gene: 4. Germline V gene data show CDR1 as SGHNT and CDR2 as YENEEA. The CDR3 loop reads CASSLDGTGYYNEQFF. The CDR3 DNA reads as TGTGCCAGCAGCTTAGATGGGACAGGATACTACAATGAGCAGTTCTTC. Variable domain in full (rest from reference TRBV11-3 and TRBJ2-1): EAGVVQSPRYKIIEKKQPVAFWCNPISGHNTLYWYLQNLGQGPELLIRYENEEAVDDSQLPKDRFSAERLKGVDSTLKIQPAELGDSAVYLCASSLDGTGYYNEQFFGPGTRLTVL.

This chain connects TRBV2 to TRBJ2-7, with 9 bases aligning to TRBD1. V lost 6 bases, J lost 3 bases, and 9 bases stayed unmatched. Germline CDR1 reads SNHLY; CDR2 reads FYNNEI. The CDR3 has 15 residues. CDR3 in DNA: TGTGCCAGCAGGGGGGTACAGGGGGCCGACTACGAGCAGTACTTC. This gives the protein CASRGVQGADYEQYF. Variable domain in full (rest from reference TRBV2 and TRBJ2-7): EPEVTQTPSHQVTQMGQEVILRCVPISNHLYFYWYRQILGQKVEFLVSFYNNEISEKSEIFDDQFSVERPDGSNFTLKIRSTKLEDSAMYFCASRGVQGADYEQYFGPGTRLTVT.